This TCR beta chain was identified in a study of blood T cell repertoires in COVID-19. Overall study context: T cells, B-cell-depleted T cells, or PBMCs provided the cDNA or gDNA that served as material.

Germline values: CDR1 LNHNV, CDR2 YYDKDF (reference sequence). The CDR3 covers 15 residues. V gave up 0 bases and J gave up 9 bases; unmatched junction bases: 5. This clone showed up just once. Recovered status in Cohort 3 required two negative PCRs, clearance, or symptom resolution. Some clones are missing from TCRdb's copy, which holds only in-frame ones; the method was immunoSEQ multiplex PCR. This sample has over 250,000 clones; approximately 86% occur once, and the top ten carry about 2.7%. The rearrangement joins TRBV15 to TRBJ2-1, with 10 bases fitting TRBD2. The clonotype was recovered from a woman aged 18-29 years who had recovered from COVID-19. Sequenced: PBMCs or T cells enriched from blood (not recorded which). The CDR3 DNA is TGTGCCACCAGCAGAGAGGCTAGCGGGAGTAGTGAGCAGTTCTTC. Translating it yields CATSREASGSSEQFF.